Shown below are 3 T cell receptor beta chains from a single sample sequenced in a study of cytomegalovirus exposure and HLA in healthy donors. PCR involved 60 Vbeta and 13 Jbeta primers. The protocol was immunoSEQ multiplex PCR, while the TCRdb copy is restricted to in-frame clones and leaves out a portion. Of approximately 170,000 clones listed, 85% were seen once; the top ten hold 1%. The sequenced material came from PBMCs. These receptors all stem from a boy under 10 years old in good health and CMV-seronegative.

The rearrangement links TRBV7-2 to TRBJ2-1; D unclear. The CDR3 consists of 11 residues. Germline loops: CDR1 SGHTA, CDR2 FQGNSA. V was pared by 5 bases and J by 6 bases, with 5 bases between. CDR3: CASSPGNEQFF. The CDR3 DNA follows: TGTGCCAGCAGCCCAGGCAATGAGCAGTTCTTC. Full variable domain (missing parts from reference TRBV7-2 and TRBJ2-1): GAGVSQSPSNKVTEKGKDVELRCDPISGHTALYWYRQSLGQGLEFLIYFQGNSAPDKSGLPSDRFSAERTGGSVSTLTIQRTQQEDSAVYLCASSPGNEQFFGPGTRLTVL.

This rearrangement joins TRBV5-4 to TRBJ1-6; the D gene is possibly TRBD1 (5 bases). The germline CDR1 and CDR2 sequences are SGHNT and YYREEE (reference sequence). V gave up 0 bases and J gave up 4 bases, with 17 bases separating them. CDR3 length: 18 residues. The CDR3 DNA reads as TGTGCCAGCAGCTTGGGGGGGGAGGTTCCTGAATATAATTCACCCCTCCACTTT. It translates to CASSLGGEVPEYNSPLHF.

This chain connects TRBV6-5 to TRBJ2-2; D call uncertain. CDR1 and CDR2 (germline): MNHEY, SVGAGI. Trimming took 0 bases from V and 6 from J, leaving 14 bases between them. This CDR3 comprises 16 residues. CDR3 bases: TGTGCCAGCAGTTACTCGATGAACTACCGAGCCGGGGAGCTGTTTTTT. This sequence encodes CASSYSMNYRAGELFF.